Only a few counts were recorded for the clone carrying this T cell receptor (beta chain). Its antigen is as yet unknown. V was cut by 6 bases and J by 4 bases, with 9 bases left in between. CDR1 is LNHDA and CDR2 is SQIVND in the germline V gene (reference sequence). The CDR3 extends over 12 amino acids. Data came from immunoSEQ multiplex PCR; TCRdb stores just in-frame clones and leaves some out. The sample holds around 30,000 clones, 65% seen once. The data were obtained in a study of vaccination effects on CD4 cells after COVID-19. Isolation of CD4+ T cells took place after approximately 10 days of culture.

The TCR originated in a human donor who received a COVID-19 vaccine. The V call is TRBV19, the J call TRBJ2-5, with TRBD1 as a possible D gene (6 bases). The sequenced sample was CD4+ T cells from PBMCs cultured without peptide, obtained before COVID-19 vaccination. As DNA, the CDR3 is TGTGCCAGTAGAACAGGGACAGAGACCCAGTACTTC. This translates into CASRTGTETQYF. The complete variable domain, with remaining parts taken from reference TRBV19 and TRBJ2-5, reads DGGITQSPKYLFRKEGQNVTLSCEQNLNHDAMYWYRQDPGQGLRLIYYSQIVNDFQKGDIAEGYSVSREKKESFPLTVTSAQKNPTAFYLCASRTGTETQYFGPGTRLLVL.